The clone carrying this TCR beta chain was seen many times. The data were obtained in a study of regulatory T cells in long-lasting Graves disease. Background on the study: Graves' cases, newly diagnosed, had used antithyroid drugs under 3 months.

Trimming removed 7 bases from V and 6 bases from J, with 13 bases in between. Germline loops: CDR1 MNHNS, CDR2 SASEGT. This CDR3 spans 13 amino acids. Researchers made TCR beta libraries by using iRepertoire HTBI primers and running Arm-PCR on CDR3 regions. MiXCR, run by TCRdb on the multiplex PCR reads, gives a single entry per CDR3 protein. The sample records a few hundred thousand distinct CDR3 sequences, about 18% being singletons. As for time point: newly diagnosed GD, antithyroid drugs for less than 3 months. Scientists built the TCR library using RNA that was extracted from PBMCs. This same sample was also taken into another study, of T cells in Graves' hyperthyroidism and ophthalmopathy. This second study says: With a duration under 2 months, the hyperthyroidism was newly diagnosed in patients aged 18 to 65.

The source of this sequence is a woman in her twenties or thirties with Graves disease. The sequencing here drew on peripheral blood mononuclear cells (PBMCs), taken at new diagnosis, from a patient treated with antithyroid drugs. The gene calls are TRBV6-1 and TRBJ1-5; D possibly corresponds to TRBD1 (5 bases). CDR3 region: CASNMQGAQPQHF. The CDR3 DNA reads TGTGCCAGCAACATGCAAGGGGCTCAGCCCCAGCATTTT.